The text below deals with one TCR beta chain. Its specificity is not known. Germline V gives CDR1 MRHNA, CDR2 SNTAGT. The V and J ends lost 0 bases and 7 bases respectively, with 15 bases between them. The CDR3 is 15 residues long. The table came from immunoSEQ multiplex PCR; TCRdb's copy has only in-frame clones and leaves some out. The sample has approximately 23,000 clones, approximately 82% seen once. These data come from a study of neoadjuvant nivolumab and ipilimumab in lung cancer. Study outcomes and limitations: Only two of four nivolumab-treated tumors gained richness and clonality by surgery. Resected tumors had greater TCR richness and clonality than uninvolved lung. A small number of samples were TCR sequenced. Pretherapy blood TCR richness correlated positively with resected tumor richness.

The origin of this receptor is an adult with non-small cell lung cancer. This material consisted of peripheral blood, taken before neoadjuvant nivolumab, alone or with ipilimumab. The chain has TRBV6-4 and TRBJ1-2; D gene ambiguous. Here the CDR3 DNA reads TGTGCCAGCAGTGACTCTGTAGGAAGGGAAGCTGGCTACACCTTC. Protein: CASSDSVGREAGYTF.